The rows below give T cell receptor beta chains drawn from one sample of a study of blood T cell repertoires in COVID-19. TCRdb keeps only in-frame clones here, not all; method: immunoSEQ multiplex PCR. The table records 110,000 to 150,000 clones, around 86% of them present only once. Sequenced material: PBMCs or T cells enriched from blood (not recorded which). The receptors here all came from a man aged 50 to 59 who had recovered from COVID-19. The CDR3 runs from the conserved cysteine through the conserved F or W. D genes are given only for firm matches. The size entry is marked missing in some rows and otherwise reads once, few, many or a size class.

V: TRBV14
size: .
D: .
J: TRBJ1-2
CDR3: CASSFAGLPDYGYTF
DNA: TGTGCCAGCAGCTTCGCGGGACTCCCGGACTATGGCTACACCTTC

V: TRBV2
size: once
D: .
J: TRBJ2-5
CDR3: CASRPALAAPTKAVQETQYF
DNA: TGTGCCAGCAGGCCGGCGTTGGCAGCGCCAACCAAAGCCGTACAAGAGACCCAGTACTTC

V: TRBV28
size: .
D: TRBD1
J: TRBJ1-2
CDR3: CASRPGGYGYTF
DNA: TGTGCCAGCAGGCCAGGGGGCTATGGCTACACCTTC

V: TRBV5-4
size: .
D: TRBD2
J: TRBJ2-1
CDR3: CASSAAGLRGSEQFF
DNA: TGTGCCAGCAGCGCAGCAGGTCTGCGGGGGAGTGAGCAGTTCTTC

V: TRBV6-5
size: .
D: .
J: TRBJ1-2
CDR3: CASSSPANYGYTF
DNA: TGTGCCAGCAGTTCCCCAGCGAACTATGGCTACACCTTC

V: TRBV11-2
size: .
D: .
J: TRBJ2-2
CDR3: CASSLVSVNTGELFF
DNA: TGTGCCAGCAGCTTAGTTAGTGTGAACACCGGGGAGCTGTTTTTT

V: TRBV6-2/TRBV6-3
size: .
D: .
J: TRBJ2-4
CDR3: CASSYSNGRVGNIQYF
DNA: TGTGCCAGCAGTTACTCGAACGGCAGGGTAGGGAACATTCAGTACTTC

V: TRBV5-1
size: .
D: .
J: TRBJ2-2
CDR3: CASSPDPGSGGELFF
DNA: TGCGCCAGCAGCCCCGATCCAGGTAGTGGCGGGGAGCTGTTTTTT

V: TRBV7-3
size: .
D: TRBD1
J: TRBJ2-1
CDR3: CASSLIQGARNEQFF
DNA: TGTGCCAGCAGCTTAATACAGGGGGCGCGGAATGAGCAGTTCTTC

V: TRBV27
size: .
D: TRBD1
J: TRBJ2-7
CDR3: CASSSRQGVDYEQYF
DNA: TGTGCCAGCAGTTCAAGACAGGGGGTGGACTACGAGCAGTACTTC

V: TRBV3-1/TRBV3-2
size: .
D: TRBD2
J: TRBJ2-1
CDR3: CASSQQLADNEQFF
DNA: TGTGCCAGCAGCCAACAACTAGCGGACAATGAGCAGTTCTTC

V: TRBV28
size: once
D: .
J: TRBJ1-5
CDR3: CASRPTGQPQHF
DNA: TGTGCCAGCAGGCCGACAGGCCAGCCCCAGCATTTT

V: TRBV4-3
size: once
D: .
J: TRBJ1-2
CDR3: CASSQDQEGIYGYTF
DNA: TGCGCCAGCAGCCAAGATCAAGAGGGAATCTATGGCTACACCTTC

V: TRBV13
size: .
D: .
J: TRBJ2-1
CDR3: CASATENYNEQFF
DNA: TGTGCCAGCGCGACGGAGAACTACAATGAGCAGTTCTTC

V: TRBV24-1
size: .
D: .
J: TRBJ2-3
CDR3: CATSDPGSTDTQYF
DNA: TGTGCCACCAGTGATCCCGGGAGCACAGATACGCAGTATTTT

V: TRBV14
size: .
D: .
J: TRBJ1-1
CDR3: CASSRRPGMNTEAFF
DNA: TGTGCCAGCAGCCGAAGACCAGGGATGAACACTGAAGCTTTCTTT

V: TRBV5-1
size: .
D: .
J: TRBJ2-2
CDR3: CASSVTVSAGELFF
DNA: TGCGCCAGCAGCGTCACAGTTTCAGCCGGGGAGCTGTTTTTT

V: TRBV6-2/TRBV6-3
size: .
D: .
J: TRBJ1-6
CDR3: CASSYSRQRDNSPLHF
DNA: TGTGCCAGCAGTTACTCGAGACAAAGAGATAATTCACCCCTCCACTTT

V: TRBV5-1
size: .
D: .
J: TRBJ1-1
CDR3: CASSFGGATEAFF
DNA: TGCGCCAGCAGCTTTGGAGGAGCCACTGAAGCTTTCTTT

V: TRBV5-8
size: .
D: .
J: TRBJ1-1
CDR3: CASSLATGLKTEAFF
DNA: TGTGCCAGCAGCCTGGCAACAGGGCTAAAGACTGAAGCTTTCTTT

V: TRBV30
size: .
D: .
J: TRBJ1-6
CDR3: CAWSVSGRSPLHF
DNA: TGTGCCTGGAGTGTGTCAGGGCGTTCACCCCTCCACTTT

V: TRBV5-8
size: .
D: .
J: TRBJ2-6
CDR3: CASSQQGFGANVLTF
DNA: TGTGCCAGCAGTCAACAGGGTTTTGGGGCCAACGTCCTGACTTTC

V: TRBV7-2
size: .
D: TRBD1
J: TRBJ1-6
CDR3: CASSQSDGQVFGSPLHF
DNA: TGTGCCAGCAGCCAGAGTGACGGACAGGTGTTCGGTTCACCCCTCCACTTT

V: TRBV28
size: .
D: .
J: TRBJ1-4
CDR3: CASSRPAGGREKLFF
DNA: TGTGCCAGCAGTCGTCCCGCGGGGGGCCGTGAAAAACTGTTTTTT

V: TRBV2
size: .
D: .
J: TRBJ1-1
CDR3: CAPWGGFNTEAFF
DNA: TGTGCCCCGTGGGGGGGATTTAACACTGAAGCTTTCTTT

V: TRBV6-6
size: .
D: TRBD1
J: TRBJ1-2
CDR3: CASSYHDRGEFYGYTF
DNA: TGTGCCAGCAGTTACCACGACAGGGGCGAGTTCTATGGCTACACCTTC

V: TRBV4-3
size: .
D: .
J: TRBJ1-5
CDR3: CASSQGRGRGPQHF
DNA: TGCGCCAGCAGCCAAGGGAGGGGCCGCGGACCCCAGCATTTT

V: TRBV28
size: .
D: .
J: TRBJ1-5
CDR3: CASSLWENSNQPQHF
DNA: TGTGCCAGCAGTTTGTGGGAGAATAGCAATCAGCCCCAGCATTTT

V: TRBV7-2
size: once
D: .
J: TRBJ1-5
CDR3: CASSLGHIDIVNQPQHF
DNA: TGTGCCAGCAGCTTAGGACATATTGATATAGTGAATCAGCCCCAGCATTTT

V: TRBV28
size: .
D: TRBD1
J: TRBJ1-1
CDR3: CASSFGTGGITEAFF
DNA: TGTGCCAGCAGTTTTGGGACAGGGGGTATCACTGAAGCTTTCTTT

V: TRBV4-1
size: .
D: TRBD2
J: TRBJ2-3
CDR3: CASSQDRGGGASDTQYF
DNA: TGCGCCAGCAGCCAAGATCGGGGCGGGGGGGCTTCCGATACGCAGTATTTT

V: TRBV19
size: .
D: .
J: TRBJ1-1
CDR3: CASSKELGEAFF
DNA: TGTGCCAGTAGTAAGGAGTTGGGTGAAGCTTTCTTT

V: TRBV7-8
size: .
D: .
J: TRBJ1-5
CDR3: CASSSGARGSNQPQHF
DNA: TGTGCCAGCAGCTCGGGAGCGAGGGGTAGCAATCAGCCCCAGCATTTT

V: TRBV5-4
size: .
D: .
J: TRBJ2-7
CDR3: CASRDNYEQYF
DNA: TGTGCCAGCAGGGACAACTACGAGCAGTACTTC

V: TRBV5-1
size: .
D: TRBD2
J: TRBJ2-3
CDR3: CASRGLAGGSDTQYF
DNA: TGCGCCAGCAGAGGACTAGCGGGGGGATCAGATACGCAGTATTTT

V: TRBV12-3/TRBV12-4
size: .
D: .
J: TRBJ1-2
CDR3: CASSLGALYGYTF
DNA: TGTGCCAGCAGTTTGGGAGCCCTCTATGGCTACACCTTC

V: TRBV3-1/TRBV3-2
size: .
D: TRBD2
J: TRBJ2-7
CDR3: CASSPLAGVRYEQYF
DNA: TGTGCCAGCAGCCCTCTAGCGGGAGTTAGGTACGAGCAGTACTTC

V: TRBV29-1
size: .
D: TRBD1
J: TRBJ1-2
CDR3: CSVWTGPYTF
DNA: TGCAGCGTGTGGACAGGACCTTACACCTTC

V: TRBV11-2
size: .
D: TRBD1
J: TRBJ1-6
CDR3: CASSLVAGTVFSPLHF
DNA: TGTGCCAGCAGCTTAGTGGCCGGGACAGTTTTTTCACCCCTCCACTTT

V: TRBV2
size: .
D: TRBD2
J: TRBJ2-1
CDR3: CASSGSGTRVENEQFF
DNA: TGTGCCAGCAGTGGAAGTGGGACTAGGGTTGAGAATGAGCAGTTCTTC

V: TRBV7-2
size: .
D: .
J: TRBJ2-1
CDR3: CASSRPELYNEQFF
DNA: TGTGCCAGCAGCCGCCCGGAGCTCTACAATGAGCAGTTCTTC